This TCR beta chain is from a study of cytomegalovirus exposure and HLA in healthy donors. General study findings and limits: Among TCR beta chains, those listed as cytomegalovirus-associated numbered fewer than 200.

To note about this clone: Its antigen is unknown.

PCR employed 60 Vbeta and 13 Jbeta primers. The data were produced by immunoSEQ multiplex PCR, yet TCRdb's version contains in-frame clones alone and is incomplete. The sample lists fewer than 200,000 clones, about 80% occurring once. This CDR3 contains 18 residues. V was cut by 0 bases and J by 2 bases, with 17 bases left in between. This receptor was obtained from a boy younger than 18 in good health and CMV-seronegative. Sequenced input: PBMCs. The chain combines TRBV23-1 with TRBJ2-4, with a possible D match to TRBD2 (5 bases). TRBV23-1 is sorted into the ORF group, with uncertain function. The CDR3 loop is CASSQSLVVCGSKNIQYF. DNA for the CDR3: TGCGCCAGCAGTCAATCGCTCGTTGTTTGCGGGTCCAAAAACATTCAGTACTTC.